These T cell receptor beta chains were read from a single sample in a study of OX40 agonist ivuxolimab in advanced cancers. Only in-frame clones appear in the TCRdb table, and some are missing; sequencing was by immunoSEQ multiplex PCR. The data show about 81,000 clones, around 80% seen once. The input for sequencing was CD4+ or CD8+ T cells sorted from blood, taken in a trial of the OX40 agonist ivuxolimab. Receptors originate from an adult with an advanced solid tumor such as melanoma, head and neck, liver or kidney cancer. Each CDR3 is given with its conserved first and last residue. Each record gives: D gene, clone size, V gene, J gene, CDR3 DNA, CDR3 protein. A D gene is named only where the DNA matches it firmly. Clone size is stated in some rows and not others, as once, few, many or a class when expanded.

D: NA; size: NA; V: TRBV5-1; J: TRBJ2-2; DNA: TGCGCCAGCAGCTCTCGGATCGGGGGGCCCTCGGACACCGGGGAGCTGTTTTTT; CDR3: CASSSRIGGPSDTGELFF
D: TRBD1; size: few; V: TRBV7-9; J: TRBJ2-3; DNA: TGTGCCGACGGGACAGGGGTCACAGATACGCAGTATTTT; CDR3: CADGTGVTDTQYF
D: TRBD2; size: NA; V: TRBV4-1; J: TRBJ2-7; DNA: TGCGCCAGCAGCCAAGCGATCCGGGGACTAGCGGGAGGTTTCTCCTACGAGCAGTACTTC; CDR3: CASSQAIRGLAGGFSYEQYF
D: NA; size: NA; V: TRBV4-2; J: TRBJ2-7; DNA: TGTGCCAGCAGCCAAGACCCGGTGGGGATGGTTAACAGTTACGAGCAGTACTTC; CDR3: CASSQDPVGMVNSYEQYF
D: TRBD1; size: NA; V: TRBV14; J: TRBJ2-7; DNA: TGTGCCAGCAGCCGGGACAGGGGGCTAGAGCAGTACTTC; CDR3: CASSRDRGLEQYF
D: NA; size: NA; V: TRBV7-3; J: TRBJ2-1; DNA: TGTGCCAGCAAGGCTAGCAACAATGAGCAGTTCTTC; CDR3: CASKASNNEQFF
D: NA; size: NA; V: TRBV6-5; J: TRBJ2-1; DNA: TGTGCCAGCAGTTACTACGTCGGTAGCTCCTACAATGAGCAGTTCTTC; CDR3: CASSYYVGSSYNEQFF
D: NA; size: once; V: TRBV4-3; J: TRBJ1-3; DNA: TGCGCCAGCAGCCAAGATTGGTCCGGAAACACCATATATTTT; CDR3: CASSQDWSGNTIYF
D: TRBD2; size: NA; V: TRBV4-1; J: TRBJ2-3; DNA: TGCGCCAGCAGCCAAGAGGGACTAGTTTCAGATACGCAGTATTTT; CDR3: CASSQEGLVSDTQYF
D: TRBD2; size: once; V: TRBV7-6; J: TRBJ2-1; DNA: TGTGCCAGCAGCTTACAGGCTAGCGGTTTCTCCTACAATGAGCAGTTCTTC; CDR3: CASSLQASGFSYNEQFF
D: NA; size: NA; V: TRBV5-1; J: TRBJ2-7; DNA: TGCGCCAGCAGTCCCCCCGTGATGGGCGGGGCGGGATCCTACGAGCAGTACTTC; CDR3: CASSPPVMGGAGSYEQYF
D: NA; size: NA; V: TRBV15; J: TRBJ2-7; DNA: TGTGCCACCAGCAGGGAAGAAGAGGCCTACGAGCAGTACTTC; CDR3: CATSREEEAYEQYF
D: TRBD1; size: NA; V: TRBV5-6; J: TRBJ2-2; DNA: TGTGCCAGCAGCTTGGCCTGGCAGGGGGCTGACACCGGGGAGCTGTTTTTT; CDR3: CASSLAWQGADTGELFF
D: NA; size: NA; V: TRBV7-9; J: TRBJ1-1; DNA: TGTGCCAGCAGCACTTCGGGACTGGAGACTGAAGCTTTCTTT; CDR3: CASSTSGLETEAFF
D: NA; size: NA; V: TRBV15; J: TRBJ2-3; DNA: TGTGCCACCAGCAGAGACCCGGGGGCGGGAGATACGCAGTATTTT; CDR3: CATSRDPGAGDTQYF
D: NA; size: NA; V: TRBV6-5; J: TRBJ2-7; DNA: TGTGCCAGCAGTTACACCCGGACAGAAAAATACGAGCAGTACTTC; CDR3: CASSYTRTEKYEQYF
D: TRBD1; size: NA; V: TRBV27; J: TRBJ2-4; DNA: TGTGCCACCAAAACGGGACAGCTAAACATTCAGTACTTC; CDR3: CATKTGQLNIQYF
D: TRBD1; size: NA; V: TRBV7-2; J: TRBJ1-4; DNA: TGTGCCAGCAGCTCGACGTCCAGGGGGGAGGGAAAACTGTTTTTT; CDR3: CASSSTSRGEGKLFF
D: NA; size: NA; V: TRBV11-2; J: TRBJ2-5; DNA: TGTGCCAGCAGCCAGACGGGGAAGGGAAGGACCCAGTACTTC; CDR3: CASSQTGKGRTQYF
D: TRBD2; size: NA; V: TRBV15; J: TRBJ2-5; DNA: TGTGCCACCAGCAGCTCCAGGACTAGCGGACAAGAGACCCAGTACTTC; CDR3: CATSSSRTSGQETQYF
D: TRBD1; size: few; V: TRBV19; J: TRBJ1-6; DNA: TGTGCCAGTAGTAGGGCGACAGGGCCTAATTCACCCCTCCACTTT; CDR3: CASSRATGPNSPLHF
D: TRBD1; size: NA; V: TRBV2; J: TRBJ2-1; DNA: TGTGCCAGCTGCCAGGGAGGGACAGGGGCCTACAATGAGCAGTTCTTC; CDR3: CASCQGGTGAYNEQFF
D: NA; size: NA; V: TRBV13; J: TRBJ2-5; DNA: TGTGCCAGCAGCTTAGGGGGTTACCCCGGGGAGACCCAGTACTTC; CDR3: CASSLGGYPGETQYF
D: NA; size: NA; V: TRBV28; J: TRBJ1-1; DNA: TGTGCCAGCAGTTTATGGTCTCATCCCCGGAACACTGAAGCTTTCTTT; CDR3: CASSLWSHPRNTEAFF